Below are 27 T cell receptor beta chains sequenced from a single sample in a study of CXCR3-negative and CXCR3-positive naive CD8 T cells. Preparation of TRB cDNA libraries relied on 5' RACE carrying UMI labels. TCRdb reprocessed the 5' RACE reads; each CDR3 protein has one entry and no DNA is given. The table lists tens of thousands of distinct CDR3 sequences. The sequenced sample consisted of memory CD8+ T cells from blood. These TCRs come from a human donor in good health. Some clones in this sample may be carry-over from other donors' samples.

The chain has TRBV7-8 and TRBJ2-5; TCRdb's D call of TRBD2 is untestable without DNA. The germline V gene has CDR1 SGHVS and CDR2 FQNEAQ. CDR3 length: 15 amino acids. CDR3 region: CASSLGAGGEETQYF.

This sequence joins TRBV7-2 and TRBJ2-7. The CDR3 runs 14 residues. Germline CDR1 reads SGHTA; CDR2 reads FQGNSA. The CDR3 sequence: CASSLNPEAYEQYF.

The V gene is TRBV7-2, the J gene TRBJ1-1; the D call of TRBD1 rests on TCRdb alone, since no DNA is present to check it. The CDR3 sequence is 13 residues long. Germline V lookup: CDR1 SGHTA, CDR2 FQGNSA. The CDR3: CASSEQDYTEAFF.

The CDR3 loop reads CSVEGLGQGLPSYEQYF. This chain connects TRBV29-1 to TRBJ2-7; absent DNA, TCRdb's TRBD1 call cannot be checked. The CDR3 totals 17 residues. Per germline, CDR1 SQVTM and CDR2 ANQGSEA.

The chain carries TRBV4-1 and TRBJ1-1; the TRBD1 assignment by TCRdb is unverifiable without DNA. Germline V gives CDR1 MGHRA, CDR2 YSYEKL. The CDR3 is 13 residues long. CDR3 region: CASSQLVRAEAFF.

V gene TRBV27 combines with J gene TRBJ2-2; TCRdb gives TRBD1 as the D gene, but with no DNA this cannot be confirmed. CDR3 length: 18 residues. Germline assignment: CDR1 MNHEY and CDR2 SMNVEV (reference sequence). This CDR3 reads CASSLDGGAVINTGELFF.

The chain recombines TRBV7-6 with TRBJ2-3; TCRdb names TRBD1, which stays unverified in the absence of DNA. The CDR3 has 15 residues. Per germline, CDR1 SGHVS and CDR2 FNYEAQ. CDR3 loop: CASSSRQGLTDTQYF. Looking up the rest from reference TRBV7-6 and TRBJ2-3 gives the full variable domain: GAGVSQSPRYKVTKRGQDVALRCDPISGHVSLYWYRQALGQGPEFLTYFNYEAQQDKSGLPNDRFSAERPEGSISTLTIQRTEQRDSAMYRCASSSRQGLTDTQYFGPGTRLTVL.

The chain joins TRBV7-2 to TRBJ2-7. CDR3 length: 15 residues. Per the germline V gene, CDR1 is SGHTA and CDR2 is FQGNSA. This chain's CDR3 is CASSPSEHVDYEQYF.

The V and J genes are TRBV12-3 or TRBV12-4 and TRBJ2-3; TCRdb selects TRBD1, and the lack of DNA leaves this call unchecked. CDR3 length: 13 amino acids. CDR3 region: CVSASVETDTQYF.

The chain links TRBV4-3 to TRBJ1-1. This CDR3 region has 16 residues. CDR1 is LGHNA, CDR2 YSLEER, per germline. This chain's CDR3 is CASSQEKEGSWGEAFF.

This chain links TRBV29-1 with TRBJ2-7; without DNA, the TCRdb call of TRBD1 cannot be checked. This CDR3 is 11 amino acids long. Germline assignment: CDR1 SQVTM and CDR2 ANQGSEA. CDR3 region: CSASGTYEQYF.

The chain is built from TRBV5-1 and TRBJ1-2; absent DNA, TCRdb's TRBD1 call cannot be checked. Germline assignment: CDR1 SGHRS and CDR2 YFSETQ. This CDR3 is built from 16 residues. The CDR3 here is CASSSASTGTIYGYTF.

The CDR3 reads CSVEEPPKTANNEQFF. The V call is TRBV29-1, the J call TRBJ2-1; TCRdb's D call of TRBD1 is untestable without DNA. Germline V CDR1 and CDR2: SQVTM, ANQGSEA. The CDR3 covers 16 residues.

The gene calls are TRBV29-1 and TRBJ2-1. The CDR3 runs to 16 residues. Looked up from germline, CDR1 is SQVTM and CDR2 is ANQGSEA. This CDR3 reads CSVVYLQPSSYNEQFF.

The V gene is TRBV14, the J gene TRBJ2-1. CDR3 length equals 15 residues. The germline V gene encodes CDR1 SGHDN and CDR2 FVKESK. CDR3 amino acids: CASSQDDSSLDEQFF.

The chain joins TRBV7-9 to TRBJ2-3; TCRdb's D call, TRBD2, is unchecked because there is no DNA. The germline V gene has CDR1 SEHNR and CDR2 FQNEAQ (reference sequence). The CDR3 runs to 14 residues. The CDR3 sequence is CASSLPALTDTQYF.

Measured by frequency, this clonotype is medium-sized. The rearrangement joins TRBV20-1 to TRBJ2-7; TCRdb returns TRBD2, unconfirmable since there is no DNA. The CDR3 has 13 amino acids. Germline-derived CDR1 and CDR2 are DFQATT and SNEGSKA (reference sequence). The CDR3 region is CSARGSGDYEQYF.

The chain uses TRBV12-3 or TRBV12-4 and TRBJ1-2; absent DNA, TCRdb's TRBD1 call cannot be checked. The CDR3 loop spans 15 amino acids. This CDR3 is CASSTRTALLDGYTF.

The V gene is TRBV20-1, the J gene TRBJ1-1. CDR1 is DFQATT, CDR2 SNEGSKA, per germline (reference sequence). CDR3 length equals 13 residues. CDR3 residues: CSARDRWDTEAFF.

The V gene is TRBV14, the J gene TRBJ2-7. Germline V gene sequence: CDR1 SGHDN, CDR2 FVKESK. The CDR3 sequence is 13 residues long. CDR3 sequence: CASSQDFPSEQYF.

The J gene is TRBJ2-5, the V gene TRBV24-1; TCRdb returns TRBD1, unconfirmable since there is no DNA. The germline V gene encodes CDR1 KGHDR and CDR2 SFDVKD. This CDR3 contains 16 residues. The CDR3 sequence: CATSDTGTLTQETQYF.

The V gene is TRBV28, the J gene TRBJ2-5; TCRdb's assignment of TRBD2 cannot be checked, as there is no DNA. CDR3 size: 15 residues. Germline lookup yields CDR1 MDHEN and CDR2 SYDVKM. The CDR3 spells CASSLRARAQETQYF.

J is TRBJ2-3 and V is TRBV6-1; lacking DNA, the TRBD1 call made by TCRdb goes unchecked. From germline, CDR1 is MNHNS and CDR2 SASEGT. The CDR3 totals 15 residues. This CDR3 reads CASSYLGVLTDTQYF.

The CDR3 region is CASSSGGYEANQPQHF. This sequence joins TRBV5-6 and TRBJ1-5; the D call from TCRdb, TRBD1, cannot be confirmed without DNA. This CDR3 has 16 amino acids. The germline V gene has CDR1 SGHDT and CDR2 YYEEEE. The entire variable domain, with the rest obtained from reference TRBV5-6 and TRBJ1-5, is as follows: DAGVTQSPTHLIKTRGQQVTLRCSPKSGHDTVSWYQQALGQGPQFIFQYYEEEERQRGNFPDRFSGHQFPNYSSELNVNALLLGDSALYLCASSSGGYEANQPQHFGDGTRLSIL.

The chain has TRBV7-6 and TRBJ1-6; TCRdb picks TRBD1, but there is no DNA to check that call. Germline loops: CDR1 SGHVS, CDR2 FNYEAQ. The CDR3 is 18 residues long. The CDR3: CASSLGDRGLGGNSPLHF.

The rearrangement joins TRBV9 to TRBJ2-1. The CDR3 is made up of 11 amino acids. In germline, CDR1 is SGDLS, CDR2 YYNGEE. The CDR3 reads CASSLQNEQFF.

The genes are TRBV5-8 and TRBJ2-2. There are 13 residues in the CDR3. CDR1 SGHTS and CDR2 YDEGEE come from the germline V gene. The CDR3 region is CASSLMTTGELFF.